A selection of T cell receptor beta chains follows, all from one sample in a study of blood T cell repertoires in COVID-19. Sequenced by immunoSEQ multiplex PCR; TCRdb stores in-frame clones only, minus some. This table holds 200,000 or so clones, roughly 83% found once. What was sequenced was PBMCs or T cells enriched from blood (not recorded which). These receptors originate from a middle-aged woman with acute COVID-19. Both conserved end residues are part of each CDR3. The D gene is left open where the match is weak. The size entry is marked missing in some rows and otherwise reads once, few, many or a size class.

size: once; length: 14; V: TRBV3-1/TRBV3-2; J: TRBJ1-3; D: -; DNA: TGTGCCAGCAGCCAAGGCGTGGGACAAAACACCATATATTTT; CDR3: CASSQGVGQNTIYF
size: -; length: 17; V: TRBV19; J: TRBJ1-5; D: -; DNA: TGTGCCAGTAGTAGCAGGGGAACGAGTGTTAGCAATCAGCCCCAGCATTTT; CDR3: CASSSRGTSVSNQPQHF
size: -; length: 16; V: TRBV6-5; J: TRBJ1-1; D: TRBD1; DNA: TGTGCCAGCAGTTCCTCCAGGGGACAGGGGAACACTGAAGCTTTCTTT; CDR3: CASSSSRGQGNTEAFF
size: -; length: 16; V: TRBV4-2; J: TRBJ2-1; D: TRBD2; DNA: TGTGCCAGCAGCCCAGTTGGACTAGCGGGAGCAGGTGAGCAGTTCTTC; CDR3: CASSPVGLAGAGEQFF
size: -; length: 12; V: TRBV5-4; J: TRBJ1-2; D: TRBD1; DNA: TGTGCCAGCAGCGAGGGGGCGCAAGGCTACACCTTC; CDR3: CASSEGAQGYTF
size: -; length: 17; V: TRBV7-3; J: TRBJ2-1; D: TRBD2; DNA: TGTGCCAGCAGCCCATACGCCTGGACTAGGTTTGACAATGAGCAGTTCTTC; CDR3: CASSPYAWTRFDNEQFF
size: -; length: 12; V: TRBV27; J: TRBJ2-1; D: -; DNA: TGTGCCAGCAGTTATCCTACGGGTGAGCAGTTCTTC; CDR3: CASSYPTGEQFF
size: -; length: 16; V: TRBV18; J: TRBJ1-6; D: -; DNA: TGTGCCAGCTCACCACTAGAGAGCTCCTATAATTCACCCCTCCACTTT; CDR3: CASSPLESSYNSPLHF
size: -; length: 13; V: TRBV2; J: TRBJ1-6; D: -; DNA: TGTGCCAGCCGCCAGGGCTATAATTCACCCCTCCACTTT; CDR3: CASRQGYNSPLHF
size: -; length: 14; V: TRBV4-1; J: TRBJ1-1; D: -; DNA: TGCGCCAGCAGCCTTAGCCGAATGACAGTTGAAGCTTTCTTT; CDR3: CASSLSRMTVEAFF
size: -; length: 17; V: TRBV11-2; J: TRBJ1-3; D: TRBD1; DNA: TGTGCCAGCAGCTTAGGCCAGGGGGCATCCTCTGGAAACACCATATATTTT; CDR3: CASSLGQGASSGNTIYF
size: -; length: 17; V: TRBV14; J: TRBJ2-7; D: -; DNA: TGTGCCAGCAGCCAAGATCTTGTTGCCGGGTCGGACTACGAGCAGTACTTC; CDR3: CASSQDLVAGSDYEQYF
size: -; length: 14; V: TRBV11-3; J: TRBJ2-3; D: -; DNA: TGTGCCAGCAGCCGGACAGCGATCACAGATACGCAGTATTTT; CDR3: CASSRTAITDTQYF
size: -; length: 17; V: TRBV6-6; J: TRBJ2-7; D: TRBD2; DNA: TGTGCCAGCAGTCGCGACGGTATGGGGGGGAGCCCCTACGAGCAGTACTTC; CDR3: CASSRDGMGGSPYEQYF
size: -; length: 14; V: TRBV6-5; J: TRBJ2-1; D: TRBD2; DNA: TGTGCCAGCAGTTCAAATTCGAAGAGCGGGGCCCAGTTCTTC; CDR3: CASSSNSKSGAQFF
size: -; length: 11; V: TRBV29-1; J: TRBJ1-1; D: -; DNA: TGCAGCGTGGATGACAGAACTGAAGCTTTCTTT; CDR3: CSVDDRTEAFF
size: many; length: 13; V: TRBV20-1; J: TRBJ1-5; D: -; DNA: TGCAGTGCTAGTAGGGGGTACAATCAGCCCCAGCATTTT; CDR3: CSASRGYNQPQHF
size: -; length: 13; V: TRBV3-1/TRBV3-2; J: TRBJ2-5; D: -; DNA: TGTGCCAGCACTCCGGGCGGGGTGGAGACCCAGTACTTC; CDR3: CASTPGGVETQYF
size: -; length: 13; V: TRBV11-2; J: TRBJ2-1; D: -; DNA: TGTGCCAGCACCACCCCCAGGGAGGCTGAGCAGTTCTTC; CDR3: CASTTPREAEQFF
size: -; length: 14; V: TRBV7-2; J: TRBJ1-1; D: TRBD1; DNA: TGTGCCAGCAGCAAAGACAGGGGTGGCACTGAAGCTTTCTTT; CDR3: CASSKDRGGTEAFF
size: -; length: 13; V: TRBV7-3; J: TRBJ2-1; D: -; DNA: TGTGCCAGCAGCACGGGGACTCCTAATGAGCAGTTCTTC; CDR3: CASSTGTPNEQFF
size: -; length: 14; V: TRBV5-6; J: TRBJ2-3; D: -; DNA: TGTGCCAGCAGCGTGGGTCCTAGCACAGATACGCAGTATTTT; CDR3: CASSVGPSTDTQYF
size: -; length: 12; V: TRBV27; J: TRBJ2-7; D: -; DNA: TGTGCCAGCAGGGACTACAGCTACGAGCAGTACTTC; CDR3: CASRDYSYEQYF
size: -; length: 15; V: TRBV10-2; J: TRBJ1-2; D: TRBD1; DNA: TGCGCCAGCAGTGAAGTTCGGACAGGGGGCTATGGCTACACCTTC; CDR3: CASSEVRTGGYGYTF
size: -; length: 16; V: TRBV7-2; J: TRBJ2-2; D: TRBD2; DNA: TGTGCCAGCAGCTTAGTGGCGGGGGTGAACACCGGGGAGCTGTTTTTT; CDR3: CASSLVAGVNTGELFF
size: -; length: 15; V: TRBV27; J: TRBJ2-2; D: TRBD2; DNA: TGTGCCAGCAGTTGGGAGGGAGGGCCCTACGGGGAGCTGTTTTTT; CDR3: CASSWEGGPYGELFF
size: -; length: 15; V: TRBV5-1; J: TRBJ2-5; D: TRBD1; DNA: TGCGCCAGCAGCAATGCCGGGACAGGCGGAGAGACCCAGTACTTC; CDR3: CASSNAGTGGETQYF
size: -; length: 16; V: TRBV6-2/TRBV6-3; J: TRBJ1-1; D: -; DNA: TGTGCCAGCAGCCCCGACAGGACGGGACTGAACACTGAAGCTTTCTTT; CDR3: CASSPDRTGLNTEAFF
size: -; length: 17; V: TRBV6-2/TRBV6-3; J: TRBJ2-1; D: TRBD2; DNA: TGTGCCAGCAGTCCGCGGAGGCTAGCGGGAGTTAAGGATGAGCAGTTCTTC; CDR3: CASSPRRLAGVKDEQFF
size: -; length: 13; V: TRBV11-2; J: TRBJ1-1; D: -; DNA: TGTGCCAGCAGCTTCCTTACCGGCACTGAAGCTTTCTTT; CDR3: CASSFLTGTEAFF
size: -; length: 14; V: TRBV6-5; J: TRBJ1-1; D: TRBD1; DNA: TGTGCCAGCCGCGGGACAGAAATGAACACTGAAGCTTTCTTT; CDR3: CASRGTEMNTEAFF
size: -; length: 15; V: TRBV18; J: TRBJ1-5; D: -; DNA: TGTGCCAGCTCACCAGGGTCAGGTCCCAATCAGCCCCAGCATTTT; CDR3: CASSPGSGPNQPQHF
size: -; length: 18; V: TRBV2; J: TRBJ2-7; D: -; DNA: TGTGCCAGCAGTGGTACCTCAAACGGACTGCAGAGGGTCCACGAGCAGTACTTC; CDR3: CASSGTSNGLQRVHEQYF
size: -; length: 14; V: TRBV25-1; J: TRBJ2-5; D: -; DNA: TGTGCCAGCAGTGGGGGGACATTACAAGAGACCCAGTACTTC; CDR3: CASSGGTLQETQYF
size: -; length: 13; V: TRBV7-8; J: TRBJ2-7; D: TRBD2; DNA: TGTGCCAGCACCCCCCCTGGGGGGGGAAAGCAGTACTTC; CDR3: CASTPPGGGKQYF
size: few; length: 18; V: TRBV3-1/TRBV3-2; J: TRBJ1-1; D: -; DNA: TGTGCCAGCAGCTCTCTAGGGGAGCGCAGGGACTGGGGCACTGAAGCTTTCTTT; CDR3: CASSSLGERRDWGTEAFF
size: -; length: 17; V: TRBV9; J: TRBJ1-3; D: -; DNA: TGTGCCAGCAGCGTATCGGGACACAATCTCCCTGGAAACACCATATATTTT; CDR3: CASSVSGHNLPGNTIYF
size: -; length: 13; V: TRBV28; J: TRBJ2-3; D: TRBD1; DNA: TGTGCCAGCAGTGTTACAGGGGCAGCTACGCAGTATTTT; CDR3: CASSVTGAATQYF
size: -; length: 16; V: TRBV5-5; J: TRBJ2-1; D: TRBD2; DNA: TGTGCCAGCAGCCCCGTGAGCGGGGGGGGTTACAATGAGCAGTTCTTC; CDR3: CASSPVSGGGYNEQFF
size: -; length: 17; V: TRBV5-1; J: TRBJ2-1; D: TRBD2; DNA: TGCGCCAGCAGCCTACTCCTTCGGGAGGGAACTATAAATGAGCAGTTCTTC; CDR3: CASSLLLREGTINEQFF
size: -; length: 15; V: TRBV11-2; J: TRBJ1-5; D: TRBD1; DNA: TGTGCCAGCAGCCCGACAGGGGAGGCCAATCAGCCCCAGCATTTT; CDR3: CASSPTGEANQPQHF
size: -; length: 13; V: TRBV7-3; J: TRBJ2-1; D: -; DNA: TGTGCCAGCAGCTTAGGACATACTAGCGAGCAGTTCTTC; CDR3: CASSLGHTSEQFF
size: -; length: 15; V: TRBV3-1/TRBV3-2; J: TRBJ1-5; D: TRBD1; DNA: TGTGCCAGCAGCCGTACAGGGGATAGCAATCAGCCCCAGCATTTT; CDR3: CASSRTGDSNQPQHF
size: -; length: 14; V: TRBV2; J: TRBJ2-3; D: -; DNA: TGTGCCAGCAGTGCTAGCGTGAGCACAGATACGCAGTATTTT; CDR3: CASSASVSTDTQYF
size: -; length: 15; V: TRBV18; J: TRBJ1-6; D: -; DNA: TGTGCCAGCTCACCAGGGAGTTCCGATAATTCACCCCTCCACTTT; CDR3: CASSPGSSDNSPLHF
size: -; length: 13; V: TRBV4-1; J: TRBJ1-4; D: -; DNA: TGCGCCAGCAGCCAAGCCCTTAATGAAAAACTGTTTTTT; CDR3: CASSQALNEKLFF
size: -; length: 15; V: TRBV18; J: TRBJ1-5; D: -; DNA: TGTGCCAGCCGCCTTGGCGGGGAGAGCAATCAGCCCCAGCATTTT; CDR3: CASRLGGESNQPQHF
size: -; length: 14; V: TRBV7-3; J: TRBJ1-6; D: -; DNA: TGTGCCAGCAGCGACGGGGGTCATGGTTCACCCCTCCACTTT; CDR3: CASSDGGHGSPLHF
size: -; length: 15; V: TRBV29-1; J: TRBJ2-5; D: -; DNA: TGCAGCGTTGGGGGTTACGGAACAGGGAAAGAGACCCAGTACTTC; CDR3: CSVGGYGTGKETQYF
size: -; length: 15; V: TRBV5-1; J: TRBJ2-7; D: -; DNA: TGCGCCAGCAGTCCGGGACACGGGATTTCCTACGAGCAGTACTTC; CDR3: CASSPGHGISYEQYF
size: -; length: 14; V: TRBV30; J: TRBJ1-1; D: -; DNA: TGTGCCTGGAGTGCGGGACTGTCTATCACTGAAGCTTTCTTT; CDR3: CAWSAGLSITEAFF
size: -; length: 14; V: TRBV5-1; J: TRBJ1-1; D: TRBD1; DNA: TGCGCCAGCAGCTCGGGACAGCCGAACACTGAAGCTTTCTTT; CDR3: CASSSGQPNTEAFF
size: -; length: 14; V: TRBV18; J: TRBJ1-4; D: -; DNA: TGTGCCAGCTCATCAGGGACAACTAATGAAAAACTGTTTTTT; CDR3: CASSSGTTNEKLFF
size: -; length: 15; V: TRBV7-2; J: TRBJ2-5; D: -; DNA: TGTGCCAGCAGGCCCGACGTCGGGGTGGGAGAGACCCAGTACTTC; CDR3: CASRPDVGVGETQYF
size: -; length: 13; V: TRBV28; J: TRBJ1-5; D: -; DNA: TGTGCCAGCAGTCGACAGAACAATCAGCCCCAGCATTTT; CDR3: CASSRQNNQPQHF
size: -; length: 16; V: TRBV19; J: TRBJ2-5; D: TRBD1; DNA: TGTGCCAGTAGTATGGGTCCAGGACAGGGGTGGGAGACCCAGTACTTC; CDR3: CASSMGPGQGWETQYF
size: -; length: 15; V: TRBV18; J: TRBJ1-3; D: -; DNA: TGTGCCAGCTCACCACAGAAAGCGGAGGGAAACACCATATATTTT; CDR3: CASSPQKAEGNTIYF
size: -; length: 14; V: TRBV5-1; J: TRBJ1-6; D: -; DNA: TGCGCCAGCAGCTTAGATGGTAGAAGCTCACCCCTCCACTTT; CDR3: CASSLDGRSSPLHF
size: -; length: 19; V: TRBV7-9; J: TRBJ2-6; D: TRBD1; DNA: TGTGCCAGCAGCTTGAGTCTGGACAGGGTTTACTCTGGGGCCAACGTCCTGACTTTC; CDR3: CASSLSLDRVYSGANVLTF
size: -; length: 14; V: TRBV2; J: TRBJ1-4; D: -; DNA: TGTGCCAGCACTGAGGGTCAGGACTCTTATCGGGGGATTTTT; CDR3: CASTEGQDSYRGIF